This T cell receptor (beta chain) was retrieved from a study of a mutant IDH1 vaccine in newly diagnosed glioma. In the case of this clone: What it binds is not known.

The time point here: week 5, during vaccination. Vaccination comprised doses that each held 300 ug of mutant IDH1 20-mer peptide, plus topical imiquimod. Clones were sequenced by immunoSEQ multiplex PCR, and TCRdb holds only the in-frame ones, with some missing. The table shows about 38,000 clones, with around three quarters occurring only once. The ends were cut back, 7 bases at V and 4 bases at J, with 16 bases in the middle. Germline V gives CDR1 LNHDA, CDR2 SQIVND (reference sequence). The CDR3 spans 14 residues. The starting material was PBMCs, obtained from a glioma patient whose treatment included an IDH1 peptide vaccine. The chain links TRBV19 to TRBJ1-1; D gene ambiguous. The sequence came from a man aged 40-55 years with glioma. CDR3 DNA: TGTGCCAGTAACTTCGGAGACGGTGGCACTGAAGCTTTCTTT. This sequence encodes CASNFGDGGTEAFF.